Listed here are 14 T cell receptor beta chains from one sample, sequenced in a study of T cells in Graves' hyperthyroidism and ophthalmopathy. It was RNA transcripts that yielded the amplified TCR beta CDR3 regions. Researchers ran a first-round RT-PCR on the TCR CDR3 using the HTBI primer set. TCRdb called the multiplex PCR reads again in MiXCR, with one record for every CDR3 protein. The table records 500,000 to 600,000 distinct CDR3 sequences, roughly 17% of them present only once. Sample: blood. The receptors derive from a woman between 18 and 30 years old with Graves' hyperthyroidism.

Of note for this clonotype: A single base separates this from a much larger clone, so it may be a read error. This chain links TRBV20-1 with TRBJ2-1; D is ambiguous. Germline V gene data show CDR1 as DFQATT and CDR2 as SNEGSKA (reference sequence). The CDR3 consists of 14 residues. CDR3 in amino acids: CSAPTEWRGNEHFF. The CDR3 DNA reads TGCAGTGCCCCGACCGAGTGGAGAGGCAATGAGCACTTCTTC.

Remarks on this clonotype: A much larger clone lies a single base off, so this may be a read error. The V and J genes are TRBV7-2 and TRBJ1-1; 7 bases match TRBD1. CDR1 is SGHTA and CDR2 is FQGNSA in the germline V gene. The CDR3 loop spans 15 amino acids. The CDR3 DNA sequence: TGTGCCAGCAGCTTTCGGCCGACAGGGAGCACTGAAGGTTTCTTT. Translation: CASSFRPTGSTEGFF.

This clonotype was detected ten times or more. The chain is built from TRBV6-5 and TRBJ2-3, with D possibly being TRBD2 (5 bases). The length of the CDR3 is 15 residues. Germline V gene lookup returns CDR1 MNHEY and CDR2 SVGAGI. Trimming took off 0 bases at V and 2 bases at J, with 9 bases between the two ends. CDR3 sequence: CASSYSGGYTDTQYF. The DNA of the CDR3 is TGTGCCAGCAGTTACTCGGGCGGGTACACAGATACGCAGTATTTT.

In its sample, this clonotype was seen a few times. The chain joins TRBV5-5 to TRBJ2-2; 11 nucleotides line up with TRBD2. After removal of 3 bases from V and 3 bases from J, the junction contained 4 bases not matched to a gene. CDR3 size: 16 residues. Germline V gene lookup returns CDR1 SGHKS and CDR2 YYEKEE (reference sequence). CDR3 amino acids: CASSSGLAADTGELFF. CDR3 nucleotides: TGTGCCAGCAGCTCGGGACTAGCGGCAGACACCGGGGAGCTGTTTTTT.

In this sample, this clonotype turned up many times. The chain has TRBV15 and TRBJ2-7, with 8 bases lining up with TRBD2. CDR3 length: 16 residues. CDR1 LNHNV and CDR2 YYDKDF come from the germline V gene (reference sequence). V was pared by 0 bases and J by 0 bases, with 4 bases of the junction left unmatched. This CDR3 is CATSRDREGISYEQYF. As DNA, the CDR3 is TGTGCCACCAGCAGAGATCGGGAGGGGATCTCCTACGAGCAGTACTTC.

This clonotype was detected a few times. The chain employs TRBV20-1 and TRBJ1-6; no definite D call. Between the trimmed V and J ends, which lost 0 bases and 10 bases, there was a span of 4 bases. CDR1 is DFQATT and CDR2 is SNEGSKA in the germline V gene (reference sequence). The CDR3 is 11 residues long. CDR3 sequence: CSARELSPLHF. The CDR3 DNA sequence: TGCAGTGCTAGAGAACTCTCACCCCTCCACTTT.

J is TRBJ2-1 and V is TRBV6-1; 14 nucleotides line up with TRBD2. CDR3 size: 14 residues. Looked up from germline, CDR1 is MNHNS and CDR2 is SASEGT. Unmatched junction bases numbered 8, after V lost 8 bases and J lost 11 bases. CDR3 sequence (DNA): TGTGCCAGCGCCGGAGGACTAGCGGGGGGTAAGCAGTTCTTC. Protein: CASAGGLAGGKQFF.

The chain uses TRBV5-1 and TRBJ2-3, with D unresolved. Germline values: CDR1 SGHRS, CDR2 YFSETQ. This CDR3 has 13 amino acids. Trimming removed 0 bases at V and 5 bases at J, with 7 bases between. CDR3 sequence (DNA): TGCGCCAGCAGCTTGGGTGTACAAGATACGCAGTATTTT. Translated: CASSLGVQDTQYF.

This clonotype was seen more than once but under ten times. This sequence joins TRBV30 and TRBJ2-3; a weak D match, TRBD1 (6 bases). Germline CDR1 GTSNPN, CDR2 SVGIG (reference sequence). CDR3 size: 16 residues. V dropped 3 bases and J dropped 4 bases, with 20 bases sitting between them. CDR3 sequence (DNA): TGTGCCTGGAGACAAAACCAGGGGATCCTCTCAGATACGCAGTATTTT. Translating it yields CAWRQNQGILSDTQYF.

The sample holds a few counts of this clonotype. V and J are TRBV5-5 and TRBJ2-2; TRBD1 aligns across 8 bases. This CDR3 comprises 16 residues. Trimming took 4 bases from V and 1 from J; bases not matched to a gene: 6. Germline CDR1 SGHKS, CDR2 YYEKEE (reference sequence). The CDR3 here is CASSRWTGQNTGELFF. CDR3 coding DNA: TGTGCCAGCAGCCGCTGGACAGGGCAGAACACCGGGGAGCTGTTTTTT.

This clonotype was found a few times. This chain uses TRBV29-1 with TRBJ1-1; D may be TRBD1 (5 bases). Germline V gene data show CDR1 as SQVTM and CDR2 as ANQGSEA. The V and J ends lost 5 bases and 5 bases respectively, with 18 bases between them. The CDR3 consists of 14 residues. The CDR3 sequence is CSVPRGGRNTEAFF. The CDR3 bases are TGCAGCGTTCCTCGTGGGGGTAGAAATACTGAAGCTTTCTTT.

This clonotype was found many times. V and J are TRBV28 and TRBJ2-3, with a tentative D call TRBD2 (5 bases). CDR3 length: 16 amino acids. Germline CDR1 is MDHEN and CDR2 is SYDVKM. Trimming stripped 1 base from V and 2 bases from J, with 13 bases between. This CDR3 is CASSLYPGINTDTQYF. Written as DNA, the CDR3 is TGTGCCAGCAGTTTATACCCGGGAATCAACACAGATACGCAGTATTTT.

The V gene is TRBV11-2, the J gene TRBJ2-3; 8 nucleotides line up with TRBD1. The CDR3 length is 14 residues. Trimming removed 1 base from V and 14 bases from J; junction bases left unmatched: 11. Germline assignment: CDR1 SGHAT and CDR2 FQNNGV. The CDR3 is CASSLAQGALWWYF. Written as DNA, the CDR3 is TGTGCCAGCAGCTTAGCCCAGGGGGCGTTGTGGTGGTATTTT.

This clonotype was counted between two and nine times. This clone may be a read error of a much larger clone one base away. CDR3 sequence reads: CSAQGDSEQYF. The CDR3 DNA follows: TGCAGTGCCCAGGGGGACAGCGAGCAGTACTTC. The chain combines TRBV20-1 with TRBJ2-7, with 7 bases fitting TRBD1. V gave up 6 bases and J gave up 6 bases; unmatched junction bases: 5. The CDR3 consists of 11 residues. The germline V gene encodes CDR1 DFQATT and CDR2 SNEGSKA (reference sequence).